Listed here are 17 T cell receptor beta chains from one sample, sequenced in a study of CD8+ T cells in alopecia areata. Sequencing relied on a cDNA template that was reverse transcribed from extracted RNA. The method was immunoSEQ multiplex PCR; TCRdb's version includes in-frame clones alone and lacks a portion of them. The sample lists roughly 40,000 clones, about three fifths occurring once. Treatment noted: oral pan-JAK inhibitor, 5-10 mg twice daily. The source material was CD8+ T cells sorted from blood, sampled at week 4, from a patient treated with tofacitinib. All receptors derive from a human donor with alopecia areata.

The chain carries TRBV19 and TRBJ1-2; TRBD1 aligns across 7 bases. This CDR3 contains 15 residues. V was clipped by 3 bases and J by 6 bases; unmatched bases: 10. Germline values: CDR1 LNHDA, CDR2 SQIVND (reference sequence). The CDR3 loop reads CASSIRTGSVHGYTF. DNA of the CDR3: TGTGCCAGTAGTATTAGGACAGGTTCCGTCCATGGCTACACCTTC.

The chain joins TRBV30 to TRBJ2-7, with D possibly being TRBD1 (6 bases). Germline CDR1 GTSNPN, CDR2 SVGIG (reference sequence). The CDR3 is made up of 14 amino acids. V lost 2 bases, J lost 5 bases, and 16 bases lay in between. The chain's CDR3 is CAWSRGAGVHEQYF. DNA for the CDR3: TGTGCCTGGAGTAGAGGGGCAGGGGTACACGAGCAGTACTTC. The full variable domain, rest sourced from reference TRBV30 and TRBJ2-7, is SQTIHQWPATLVQPVGSPLSLECTVEGTSNPNLYWYRQAAGRGLQLLFYSVGIGQISSEVPQNLSASRPQDRQFILSSKKLLLSDSGFYLCAWSRGAGVHEQYFGPGTRLTVT.

The chain carries TRBV13 and TRBJ2-5, with no clear D. The V gene lost 5 bases and the J gene lost 4 bases, with 11 bases spanning the gap. CDR1 is PRHDT and CDR2 is FYEKMQ in the germline V gene (reference sequence). The CDR3 extends over 13 amino acids. The CDR3 is CASSMNWGETQYF. The CDR3 coding sequence is TGTGCCAGCAGCATGAACTGGGGAGAGACCCAGTACTTC.

The V and J genes are TRBV11-2 and TRBJ2-3; D is unclear. The CDR3 is 15 residues long. V dropped 8 bases and J dropped 2 bases, with 17 bases sitting between them. From germline, CDR1 is SGHAT and CDR2 FQNNGV. CDR3 DNA sequence: TGTGCCAGCGCGCAGTGGGATCCAAACACAGATACGCAGTATTTT. Residues: CASAQWDPNTDTQYF.

This clone has only a few counts. V gene TRBV25-1 combines with J gene TRBJ1-1, with D uncertain. The V end was cut by 5 bases, the J end by 1 base, with 5 bases between. This CDR3 region has 12 residues. Germline CDR1 is MGHDK and CDR2 is SYGVNS. CDR3 amino acids: CASSLGNTEAFF. In nucleotides, the CDR3 is TGTGCCAGCAGTCTCGGGAACACTGAAGCTTTCTTT. Variable domain in full (rest from reference TRBV25-1 and TRBJ1-1): EADIYQTPRYLVIGTGKKITLECSQTMGHDKMYWYQQDPGMELHLIHYSYGVNSTEKGDLSSESTVSRIRTEHFPLTLESARPSHTSQYLCASSLGNTEAFFGQGTRLTVV.

This chain joins TRBV5-6 and TRBJ1-2; D gene ambiguous. Germline V gene lookup returns CDR1 SGHDT and CDR2 YYEEEE. The CDR3 contains 15 residues. Trimming removed 4 bases at V and 4 bases at J, with 17 bases between. The CDR3 DNA sequence: TGTGCCAGCAGCCTAAACGAAGGCTTGGGCTATGGCTACACCTTC. Residues: CASSLNEGLGYGYTF.

Only one count was recorded for this clone. The chain carries TRBV29-1 and TRBJ2-3; 7 nucleotides align to TRBD2. With 6 bases clipped from V and 11 bases from J, the junction kept 8 bases outside the gene matches. The germline CDR1 and CDR2 sequences are SQVTM and ANQGSEA. The CDR3 totals 11 residues. The CDR3, as DNA: TGCAGCGTCCAAAAAGGGGAGGGGCAGTATTTT. Protein product: CSVQKGEGQYF.

The gene calls are TRBV9 and TRBJ1-2, with D uncertain. This CDR3 contains 13 residues. V was trimmed by 0 bases and J by 2 bases, leaving 5 bases between them. Germline CDR1 is SGDLS and CDR2 is YYNGEE. The CDR3 is CASSVEINYGYTF. The CDR3 DNA reads as TGTGCCAGCAGCGTAGAGATAAACTATGGCTACACCTTC.

The chain links TRBV7-8 to TRBJ2-1; the D call may be TRBD1 or TRBD2 (5 bases each). Germline loops: CDR1 SGHVS, CDR2 FQNEAQ. The length of the CDR3 is 16 residues. V was cut by 1 base and J by 1 base, with 11 bases left in between. CDR3 bases: TGTGCCAGCAGCTTAGGGGTCGGGGCATCCTACAATGAGCAGTTCTTC. Protein: CASSLGVGASYNEQFF. Full variable domain (rest looked up from reference TRBV7-8 and TRBJ2-1): GAGVSQSPRYKVAKRGQDVALRCDPISGHVSLFWYQQALGQGPEFLTYFQNEAQLDKSGLPSDRFFAERPEGSVSTLKIQRTQQEDSAVYLCASSLGVGASYNEQFFGPGTRLTVL.

This chain joins TRBV19 and TRBJ2-2; D unclear. Germline V CDR1 and CDR2: LNHDA, SQIVND (reference sequence). This CDR3 has 15 amino acids. Trimming took off 1 base at V and 3 bases at J, with 9 bases between the two ends. The CDR3 DNA reads TGTGCCAGTAGTATAGCGAGGTCGGACACCGGGGAGCTGTTTTTT. As protein: CASSIARSDTGELFF.

V usage is TRBV15 and J usage is TRBJ2-3; D is unclear. Germline V gene data show CDR1 as LNHNV and CDR2 as YYDKDF (reference sequence). The V end was cut by 1 base, the J end by 0 bases, with 8 bases between. CDR3 length equals 15 residues. The CDR3 region is CATSRVGSSTDTQYF. The CDR3 nucleotides read TGTGCCACCAGCAGAGTGGGGTCGAGCACAGATACGCAGTATTTT. Using reference TRBV15 and TRBJ2-3 for the parts outside the CDR3, the full variable domain is DAMVIQNPRYQVTQFGKPVTLSCSQTLNHNVMYWYQQKSSQAPKLLFHYYDKDFNNEADTPDNFQSRRPNTSFCFLDIRSPGLGDTAMYLCATSRVGSSTDTQYFGPGTRLTVL.

The chain combines TRBV7-8 with TRBJ2-1; 7 nucleotides match TRBD2. Germline-derived CDR1 and CDR2 are SGHVS and FQNEAQ. With V trimmed by 7 bases and J by 5 bases, 8 bases remained unmatched. There are 14 residues in the CDR3. CDR3 residues: CASTGAGDDNEQFF. For the CDR3, the DNA is TGTGCCAGCACCGGGGCGGGGGACGACAATGAGCAGTTCTTC.

The chain has TRBV27 and TRBJ2-7, with 7 bases fitting TRBD1. Germline V gene lookup returns CDR1 MNHEY and CDR2 SMNVEV (reference sequence). This CDR3 is built from 11 residues. Trimming removed 9 bases from V and 4 bases from J; junction bases left unmatched: 3. The CDR3 loop is CASRTGYEQYF. The CDR3 bases are TGTGCCAGTAGGACAGGTTACGAGCAGTACTTC.

The CDR3 DNA reads as TGTGCCAGCAGCTTAGATACGCGTGGGGAGACCCAGTACTTC. As protein: CASSLDTRGETQYF. V gene TRBV11-2 combines with J gene TRBJ2-5; no reliable D call. V lost 0 bases, J lost 5 bases, and 10 bases lay in between. Germline V CDR1 and CDR2: SGHAT, FQNNGV. This CDR3 is 14 amino acids long.

The gene calls are TRBV27 and TRBJ1-5; D not resolved. In germline, CDR1 is MNHEY, CDR2 SMNVEV (reference sequence). CDR3 length equals 11 residues. CDR3 protein: CDSSSNQPQHF. The CDR3 DNA follows: TGTGACAGTTCTAGCAATCAGCCCCAGCATTTT.

The chain uses TRBV29-1 and TRBJ1-2, with 10 nucleotides matching TRBD1. The J segment lost 8 bases and the V segment lost 5 bases, leaving 8 bases of the junction unmatched. The V gene's germline CDR1 is SQVTM and CDR2 ANQGSEA. This CDR3 comprises 13 residues. CDR3 nucleotides: TGCAGCGTTTGGACCGGGACAGGGGAGGGCTACACCTTC. It is translated as CSVWTGTGEGYTF.

This CDR3 is CATLAGGRDEQFF. CDR3 in DNA: TGTGCCACCTTAGCGGGGGGAAGGGATGAGCAGTTCTTC. J is TRBJ2-1 and V is TRBV6-5, with TRBD2 matching over 10 bases. Germline trimming cut 10 bases from V and 8 bases from J; bases unmatched to any gene: 8. CDR3 length equals 13 residues. The germline V gene encodes CDR1 MNHEY and CDR2 SVGAGI.